These 24 T cell receptor beta chains were sequenced from one sample in a study of shared clonotypes between healthy human individuals. Profiled with immunoSEQ multiplex PCR; TCRdb holds only in-frame clones, not every one. Of over 95,000 clones in the sample, about two thirds were seen once. Sequenced: memory CD8+ T cells sorted from blood. Indicated subset: CD45RO+ cells pooled with CCR7-negative TemRA cells. These receptors originate from a woman aged 25-40 years in good health.

The genes are TRBV19 and TRBJ2-7; D might be TRBD1 or TRBD2, each matching 5 bases. The CDR3 runs to 15 residues. Germline V gives CDR1 LNHDA, CDR2 SQIVND (reference sequence). Trimming pared 3 bases from V and 2 bases from J, leaving 14 bases between. This CDR3 is CASSIQNRGPYEQYF. The CDR3 coding sequence is TGTGCCAGTAGTATCCAAAACCGGGGCCCCTACGAGCAGTACTTC.

The V gene is TRBV6-6, the J gene TRBJ1-4, with 7 bases fitting TRBD1. Trimming took 2 bases from V and 5 from J; bases not matched to a gene: 8. CDR3 size: 16 residues. The germline CDR1 and CDR2 sequences are MNHNY and SVGAGI (reference sequence). In nucleotides, the CDR3 is TGTGCCAGCAGTTACCTGGCAGGGGGGGGAAATGAAAAACTGTTTTTT. It is translated as CASSYLAGGGNEKLFF.

The chain joins TRBV5-1 to TRBJ2-7; 11 bases are shared with TRBD2. Germline V CDR1 and CDR2: SGHRS, YFSETQ. V shed 2 bases and J 0 bases; nucleotides not matched to a gene: 7. The CDR3 covers 17 residues. CDR3 DNA sequence: TGCGCCAGCAGCTTCGCACTAGCGGGAGAGGGCTCCTACGAGCAGTACTTC. Translation gives CASSFALAGEGSYEQYF.

This clone has just one count. V usage is TRBV27 and J usage is TRBJ1-1, with 9 bases fitting TRBD1. Unmatched junction bases numbered 13, after V lost 0 bases and J lost 5 bases. Germline V gives CDR1 MNHEY, CDR2 SMNVEV (reference sequence). The CDR3 spans 18 residues. The CDR3: CASSLSQGWDREGTEAFF. The CDR3 DNA reads TGTGCCAGCAGTTTATCTCAAGGGTGGGACAGGGAGGGAACTGAAGCTTTCTTT.

In its sample, this clone was seen a few times. The chain joins TRBV7-9 to TRBJ1-5; D is ambiguous. V gave up 5 bases and J gave up 4 bases, with 15 bases separating them. Germline lookup yields CDR1 SEHNR and CDR2 FQNEAQ (reference sequence). This CDR3 is built from 15 residues. DNA for the CDR3: TGTGCCAGCAGCATCGACATGGGCCCGAATCAGCCCCAGCATTTT. Translation: CASSIDMGPNQPQHF.

The J gene is TRBJ1-1, the V gene TRBV2; no firm D call. This CDR3 spans 12 amino acids. Germline CDR1 and CDR2: SNHLY and FYNNEI. The V gene lost 10 bases and the J gene lost 2 bases, with 11 bases spanning the gap. CDR3 DNA: TGTGCCACCCGAAAGTATAACACTGAAGCTTTCTTT. It specifies CATRKYNTEAFF.

The chain combines TRBV27 with TRBJ1-1; D is uncertain. CDR3 length equals 14 residues. CDR1 is MNHEY, CDR2 SMNVEV, per germline (reference sequence). The V gene lost 4 bases and the J gene lost 8 bases, with 17 bases spanning the gap. CDR3 in DNA: TGTGCCAGCAGTTACAAGACGACCGGAGTCGAAGCTTTCTTT. Translated: CASSYKTTGVEAFF.

This clone was recorded a few times. The chain has TRBV9 and TRBJ2-1, with 12 bases matching TRBD1. The germline CDR1 and CDR2 sequences are SGDLS and YYNGEE. CDR3 length: 17 residues. Trimming removed 2 bases from V and 2 bases from J; junction bases left unmatched: 5. CDR3 in amino acids: CASSVYRDRGPYNEQFF. CDR3 DNA: TGTGCCAGCAGCGTTTACCGGGACAGGGGGCCCTACAATGAGCAGTTCTTC.

The rearrangement uses TRBV19 and TRBJ2-7; possibly TRBD1 for D (5 bases). V was shortened by 8 bases and J by 2 bases, with 13 bases between the two germline ends. Germline V gene lookup returns CDR1 LNHDA and CDR2 SQIVND (reference sequence). The CDR3 is made up of 13 amino acids. This CDR3 reads CASGSGLPYEQYF. CDR3 DNA sequence: TGTGCCAGTGGGTCAGGGCTTCCCTACGAGCAGTACTTC.

The chain combines TRBV2 with TRBJ2-1; the D gene is possibly TRBD1 (5 bases). The CDR3 spans 11 residues. Germline lookup yields CDR1 SNHLY and CDR2 FYNNEI. V gave up 2 bases and J gave up 9 bases, with 5 bases separating them. DNA of the CDR3: TGTGCCAGCAGTGAACAGGGTGAGCAGTTCTTC. It encodes CASSEQGEQFF.

This chain connects TRBV7-3 to TRBJ2-6, with a tentative D call TRBD2 (6 bases). Germline V gene data show CDR1 as SGHTA and CDR2 as FQGTGA. This CDR3 comprises 17 residues. Trimming took 1 base from V and 1 from J, leaving 11 bases between them. This CDR3 is CASSLKGRMSGANVLTF. CDR3 nucleotide sequence: TGTGCCAGCAGCTTAAAAGGGAGGATGTCTGGGGCCAACGTCCTGACTTTC. The full variable domain, in which reference TRBV7-3 and TRBJ2-6 provide the parts outside the CDR3, is GAGVSQTPSNKVTEKGKYVELRCDPISGHTALYWYRQSLGQGPEFLIYFQGTGAADDSGLPNDRFFAVRPEGSVSTLKIQRTERGDSAVYLCASSLKGRMSGANVLTFGAGSRLTVL.

This chain connects TRBV28 to TRBJ1-2, with no clear D. Trimming took 3 bases from V and 3 from J, leaving 11 bases between them. The germline V gene encodes CDR1 MDHEN and CDR2 SYDVKM. This CDR3 is 14 amino acids long. CDR3 in amino acids: CASSLTGDYYGYTF. In DNA form, the CDR3 reads TGTGCCAGCAGTTTGACCGGGGATTACTATGGCTACACCTTC.

The chain couples TRBV23-1 to TRBJ2-7; 7 bases map to TRBD2. TRBV23-1 is reported as an ORF; its role is uncertain. V was clipped by 3 bases and J by 2 bases; unmatched bases: 10. The CDR3 is 16 residues long. The CDR3 spells CASSQVGRETAYEQYF. As DNA, the CDR3 is TGCGCCAGCAGTCAGGTTGGGCGGGAGACCGCCTACGAGCAGTACTTC.

The CDR3: CASSFTGHISYEQYF. The CDR3 nucleotides are TGTGCCAGCAGCTTCACAGGACATATCTCCTACGAGCAGTACTTC. The chain couples TRBV13 to TRBJ2-7; weak D call: TRBD1 (5 bases). V lost 3 bases, J lost 0 bases, and 12 bases lay in between. The CDR3 is 15 residues long. Germline CDR1 is PRHDT and CDR2 is FYEKMQ (reference sequence). The variable domain in full, with the rest retrieved from reference TRBV13 and TRBJ2-7, is AAGVIQSPRHLIKEKRETATLKCYPIPRHDTVYWYQQGPGQDPQFLISFYEKMQSDKGSIPDRFSAQQFSDYHSELNMSSLELGDSALYFCASSFTGHISYEQYFGPGTRLTVT.

Only a few counts were recorded for this clone. This chain connects TRBV6-4 to TRBJ2-3, with D tentatively TRBD1 (6 bases). Trimming cost V 3 bases and J 0 bases, with 7 bases left between them. CDR1 MRHNA and CDR2 SNTAGT come from the germline V gene. The CDR3 covers 14 residues. The CDR3 DNA sequence: TGTGCCAGCAGTGAAACAGGGAGCACAGATACGCAGTATTTT. This sequence encodes CASSETGSTDTQYF.

The chain is built from TRBV7-9 and TRBJ2-1; D perhaps matches TRBD1 (5 bases). The germline V gene has CDR1 SEHNR and CDR2 FQNEAQ (reference sequence). The CDR3 length is 14 residues. Trimming removed 6 bases from V and 6 bases from J, with 15 bases in between. In DNA form, the CDR3 reads TGTGCCAGCAGGGATGGCGGCAGGGTCAATGAGCAGTTCTTC. This codes for CASRDGGRVNEQFF.

V is TRBV28 and J is TRBJ2-7, with D possibly TRBD2 on 6 matching bases. The V gene's germline CDR1 is MDHEN and CDR2 SYDVKM. Trimming shortened V by 6 bases and J by 6 bases, and 18 bases separated the two germline ends. The CDR3 loop spans 14 amino acids. The CDR3 sequence: CASRNGLFPGEQYF. The DNA of the CDR3 is TGTGCCAGCAGGAATGGACTATTCCCCGGCGAGCAGTACTTC.

This clone has a single count. The chain joins TRBV6-5 to TRBJ1-2; no clear D. The CDR3 is made up of 13 amino acids. The germline CDR1 and CDR2 sequences are MNHEY and SVGAGI. The V end was cut by 5 bases, the J end by 8 bases, with 15 bases between. The CDR3 DNA reads TGTGCCAGCAGTCCCGGGAACGCAGAGGGCTACACCTTC. It specifies CASSPGNAEGYTF.

The rearrangement uses TRBV28 and TRBJ2-3; weak D call: TRBD1 (5 bases). Germline loops: CDR1 MDHEN, CDR2 SYDVKM. The CDR3 loop spans 18 amino acids. V was pared by 3 bases and J by 3 bases, with 22 bases between. The DNA for the CDR3 is TGTGCCAGCAGTTTGGATCTGGTGGGCAGGGCTGGAACAGATACGCAGTATTTT. Its translation is CASSLDLVGRAGTDTQYF.

This clone was observed a few times. This chain's CDR3 is CASRTGPGGTEAFF. The CDR3 DNA follows: TGTGCCAGCAGGACTGGGCCAGGGGGCACTGAAGCTTTCTTT. This chain connects TRBV6-1 to TRBJ1-1; 7 bases are a match to TRBD1. The CDR3 is made up of 14 amino acids. V shed 6 bases and J 4 bases; nucleotides not matched to a gene: 8. Germline CDR1 reads MNHNS; CDR2 reads SASEGT.

This clone was observed once. V usage is TRBV28 and J usage is TRBJ1-3; D remains ambiguous. Germline loops: CDR1 MDHEN, CDR2 SYDVKM. The CDR3 runs 14 residues. V lost 7 bases and J lost 0, with 10 bases in between. The CDR3 spells CASTQPYSGNTIYF. The DNA of the CDR3 is TGTGCCAGCACCCAACCGTACTCTGGAAACACCATATATTTT.

In its sample, this clone was seen a few times. J is TRBJ2-3 and V is TRBV13; TRBD1 agrees at 9 bases. V gave up 3 bases and J gave up 6 bases; unmatched junction bases: 10. The CDR3 totals 16 residues. Germline V lookup: CDR1 PRHDT, CDR2 FYEKMQ (reference sequence). The DNA for the CDR3 is TGTGCCAGCAGCTTTAGAACAGGGGGCGGTGGCGATACGCAGTATTTT. Translating gives CASSFRTGGGGDTQYF. Looking up the rest from reference TRBV13 and TRBJ2-3 gives the full variable domain: AAGVIQSPRHLIKEKRETATLKCYPIPRHDTVYWYQQGPGQDPQFLISFYEKMQSDKGSIPDRFSAQQFSDYHSELNMSSLELGDSALYFCASSFRTGGGGDTQYFGPGTRLTVL.

This clone was seen only a few times. The rearrangement links TRBV19 to TRBJ1-1; 7 bases agree with TRBD1. This CDR3 comprises 17 residues. CDR1 and CDR2 from the germline V gene are LNHDA and SQIVND (reference sequence). The V and J ends lost 3 bases and 5 bases, in that order; junction bases with no gene match: 15. The CDR3 protein is CASSMAPATGPRTEAFF. CDR3 DNA: TGTGCCAGTAGTATGGCCCCGGCGACAGGGCCGAGAACTGAAGCTTTCTTT.

This chain connects TRBV6-4 to TRBJ2-7, with TRBD2 matching over 7 bases. Germline-derived CDR1 and CDR2 are MRHNA and SNTAGT. This CDR3 is built from 15 residues. V gave up 6 bases and J gave up 1 base; unmatched junction bases: 9. The CDR3 reads CASRVLADPSYEQYF. As DNA, the CDR3 is TGTGCCAGCAGAGTTCTAGCGGACCCTTCCTACGAGCAGTACTTC.